This TCR beta chain is drawn from a study of regulatory T cells in long-lasting Graves disease. Arm-PCR with iRepertoire HTBI primers amplified the CDR3 regions for these TCR beta libraries. TCRdb re-called the multiplex PCR reads with MiXCR, one entry per CDR3 protein. The sample holds almost 450,000 distinct CDR3 sequences; roughly 15% are singletons and the top ten take 9.5% to 12%. Study findings and constraints: Among samples with persistent disease, TRBV28, TRBJ1-2 and TRBJ2-5 were favored.

This clonotype was seen just once. Its antigen is as yet unknown. Indicated time point: newly diagnosed GD, antithyroid drugs for less than 3 months. PBMC-derived RNA was used for the TCR library. The CDR3 loop spans 15 amino acids. Germline V gives CDR1 SQVTM, CDR2 ANQGSEA. The V gene lost 2 bases and the J gene lost 0 bases, with 13 bases spanning the gap. The sample also formed part of further work on T cells in Graves' hyperthyroidism and ophthalmopathy. As reported in that work: Subjects aged 18 to 65 presented with newly diagnosed hyperthyroidism of less than 2 months' duration.

The clonotype comes from a woman aged 25 to 45 with Graves disease. Specimen: peripheral blood mononuclear cells (PBMCs), collected at new diagnosis, from a patient treated with antithyroid drugs. The gene calls are TRBV29-1 and TRBJ1-2; D unclear. The CDR3 region has the DNA TGCAGCGTTGAAATAGGACCGATTCCTAACTATGGCTACACCTTC. Protein product: CSVEIGPIPNYGYTF.